One and the same sample provided the 2 T cell receptor beta chains below, sequenced in a study of blood T cell repertoires in COVID-19. Only in-frame clones appear in the TCRdb table, and some are missing; sequencing was by immunoSEQ multiplex PCR. The sample includes 310,000 or so clones, approximately 88% of them seen just once. Sequenced: peripheral blood. The receptors originated from a man between 18 and 35 years old who had recovered from COVID-19.

V gene TRBV19 combines with J gene TRBJ1-2, with 9 bases fitting TRBD1. The CDR3 runs to 15 residues. Germline-derived CDR1 and CDR2 are LNHDA and SQIVND (reference sequence). V lost 4 bases and J lost 4; bases outside the gene matches: 7. CDR3 sequence: CASSTPGQGLYGYTF. DNA for the CDR3: TGTGCCAGTAGTACTCCGGGACAGGGCCTCTATGGCTACACCTTC. The full variable domain, rest sourced from reference TRBV19 and TRBJ1-2, is DGGITQSPKYLFRKEGQNVTLSCEQNLNHDAMYWYRQDPGQGLRLIYYSQIVNDFQKGDIAEGYSVSREKKESFPLTVTSAQKNPTAFYLCASSTPGQGLYGYTFGSGTRLTVV.

The CDR3 DNA sequence: TGTGCCAGTAGTACCGACTGGAGCTCCTACGAGCAGTACTTC. It yields the protein CASSTDWSSYEQYF. This rearrangement joins TRBV19 to TRBJ2-7; D is ambiguous. CDR3 length equals 14 residues. CDR1 and CDR2 from the germline V gene are LNHDA and SQIVND (reference sequence). The V end was cut by 4 bases, the J end by 0 bases, with 10 bases between.